This T cell receptor (beta chain) was recovered during a study of regulatory T cells in long-lasting Graves disease. Trimming removed 5 bases at V and 4 bases at J, with 11 bases between. The germline V gene has CDR1 LNHDA and CDR2 SQIVND (reference sequence). CDR3 length: 13 amino acids. Arm-PCR of CDR3 regions and iRepertoire HTBI primers were the basis on which TCR beta libraries were built. TCRdb fed the multiplex PCR reads into MiXCR, producing one record per CDR3 protein. The sample has 510,000 or so distinct CDR3 sequences, 9.5% to 15% seen once. Sample time point: newly diagnosed GD, antithyroid drugs for less than 3 months. The TCR library was prepared using RNA isolated from PBMCs. This clonotype came up many times. This same sample was also part of a study on T cells in Graves' hyperthyroidism and ophthalmopathy.

The chain uses TRBV19 and TRBJ1-1; D gene uncertain. The sequence was collected from a woman aged 25-40 years with Graves disease. The specimen was peripheral blood mononuclear cells (PBMCs), collected at new diagnosis, from a patient treated with antithyroid drugs. Here the CDR3 DNA reads TGTGCCAGTAGTGGGAGTGAGATCACTGAAGCTTTCTTT. Its translation is CASSGSEITEAFF.